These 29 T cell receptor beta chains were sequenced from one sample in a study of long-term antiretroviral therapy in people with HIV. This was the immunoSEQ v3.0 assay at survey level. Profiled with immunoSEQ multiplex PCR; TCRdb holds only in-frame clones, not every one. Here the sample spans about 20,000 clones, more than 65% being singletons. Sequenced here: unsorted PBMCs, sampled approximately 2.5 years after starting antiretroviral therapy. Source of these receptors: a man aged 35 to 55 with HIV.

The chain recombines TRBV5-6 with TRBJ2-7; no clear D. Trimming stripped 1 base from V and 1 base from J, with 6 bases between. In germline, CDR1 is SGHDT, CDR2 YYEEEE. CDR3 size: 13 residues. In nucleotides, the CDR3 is TGTGCCAGCAGCTTGACCTTTTCCTACGAGCAGTACTTC. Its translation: CASSLTFSYEQYF. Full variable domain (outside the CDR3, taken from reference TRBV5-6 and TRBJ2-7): DAGVTQSPTHLIKTRGQQVTLRCSPKSGHDTVSWYQQALGQGPQFIFQYYEEEERQRGNFPDRFSGHQFPNYSSELNVNALLLGDSALYLCASSLTFSYEQYFGPGTRLTVT.

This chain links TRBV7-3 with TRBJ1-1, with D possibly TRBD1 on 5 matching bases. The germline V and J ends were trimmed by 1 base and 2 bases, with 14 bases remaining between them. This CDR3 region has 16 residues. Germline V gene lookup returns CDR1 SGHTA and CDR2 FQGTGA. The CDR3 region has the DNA TGTGCCAGCAGCTTAAGCGGGGTGGGGACCAACACTGAAGCTTTCTTT. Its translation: CASSLSGVGTNTEAFF.

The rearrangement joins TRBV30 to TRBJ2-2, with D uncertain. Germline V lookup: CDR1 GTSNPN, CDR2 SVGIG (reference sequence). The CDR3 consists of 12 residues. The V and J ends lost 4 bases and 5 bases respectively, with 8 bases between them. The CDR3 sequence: CAWTFGTGELFF. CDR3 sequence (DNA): TGTGCCTGGACCTTTGGGACCGGGGAGCTGTTTTTT.

The DNA for the CDR3 is TGTGCCAGCAGCTTAGCGGCGGGGTCCCAGACGGAAAAACTGTTTTTT. Encoded protein: CASSLAAGSQTEKLFF. V and J are TRBV7-9 and TRBJ1-4; D not certain. This CDR3 region has 16 residues. Deletions cut 0 bases from V and 8 bases from J, with 16 bases between. Looked up from germline, CDR1 is SEHNR and CDR2 is FQNEAQ (reference sequence).

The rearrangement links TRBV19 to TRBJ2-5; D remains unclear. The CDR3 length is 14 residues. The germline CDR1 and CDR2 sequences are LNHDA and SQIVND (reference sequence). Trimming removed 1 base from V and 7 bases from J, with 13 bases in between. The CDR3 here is CASSIGRTAGTQYF. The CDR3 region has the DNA TGTGCCAGTAGTATAGGGCGGACGGCTGGGACCCAGTACTTC.

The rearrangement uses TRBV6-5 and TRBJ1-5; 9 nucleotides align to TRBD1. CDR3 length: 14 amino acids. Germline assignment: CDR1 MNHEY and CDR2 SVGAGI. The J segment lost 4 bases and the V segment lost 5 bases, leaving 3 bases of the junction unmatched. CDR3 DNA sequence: TGTGCCAGCAGTCGGACAGGGGAAAATCAGCCCCAGCATTTT. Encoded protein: CASSRTGENQPQHF.

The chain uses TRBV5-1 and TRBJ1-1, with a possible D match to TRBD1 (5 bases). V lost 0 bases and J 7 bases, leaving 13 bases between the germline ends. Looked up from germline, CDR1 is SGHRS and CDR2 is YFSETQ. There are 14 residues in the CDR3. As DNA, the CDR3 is TGCGCCAGCAGCTTGGTTGGGGGGACGAATGAAGCTTTCTTT. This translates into CASSLVGGTNEAFF.

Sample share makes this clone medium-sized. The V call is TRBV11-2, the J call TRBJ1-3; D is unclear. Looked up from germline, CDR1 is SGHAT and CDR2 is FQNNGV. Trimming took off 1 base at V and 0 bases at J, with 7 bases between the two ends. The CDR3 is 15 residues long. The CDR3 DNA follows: TGTGCCAGCAGCTTAGGCGGCTACTCTGGAAACACCATATATTTT. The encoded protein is CASSLGGYSGNTIYF.

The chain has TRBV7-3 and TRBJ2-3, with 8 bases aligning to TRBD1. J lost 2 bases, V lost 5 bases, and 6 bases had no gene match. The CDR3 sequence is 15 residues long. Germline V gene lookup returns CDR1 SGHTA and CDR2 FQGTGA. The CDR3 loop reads CASSAGGASTDTQYF. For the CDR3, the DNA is TGTGCCAGCAGCGCAGGGGGCGCGTCCACAGATACGCAGTATTTT. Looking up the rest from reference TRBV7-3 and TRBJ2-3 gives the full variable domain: GAGVSQTPSNKVTEKGKYVELRCDPISGHTALYWYRQSLGQGPEFLIYFQGTGAADDSGLPNDRFFAVRPEGSVSTLKIQRTERGDSAVYLCASSAGGASTDTQYFGPGTRLTVL.

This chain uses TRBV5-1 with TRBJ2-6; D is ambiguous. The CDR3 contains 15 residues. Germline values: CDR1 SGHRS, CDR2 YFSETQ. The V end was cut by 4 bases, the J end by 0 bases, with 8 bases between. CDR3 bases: TGCGCCAGCAGCCCTCTTTCCTCTGGGGCCAACGTCCTGACTTTC. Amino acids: CASSPLSSGANVLTF.

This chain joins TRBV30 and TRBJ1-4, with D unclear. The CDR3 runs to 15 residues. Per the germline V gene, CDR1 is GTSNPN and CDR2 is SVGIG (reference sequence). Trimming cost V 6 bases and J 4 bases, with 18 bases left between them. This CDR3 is CACPTMDGDNEKLFF. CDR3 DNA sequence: TGTGCCTGCCCTACTATGGACGGGGATAATGAAAAACTGTTTTTT. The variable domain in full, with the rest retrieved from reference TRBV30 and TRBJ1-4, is SQTIHQWPATLVQPVGSPLSLECTVEGTSNPNLYWYRQAAGRGLQLLFYSVGIGQISSEVPQNLSASRPQDRQFILSSKKLLLSDSGFYLCACPTMDGDNEKLFFGSGTQLSVL.

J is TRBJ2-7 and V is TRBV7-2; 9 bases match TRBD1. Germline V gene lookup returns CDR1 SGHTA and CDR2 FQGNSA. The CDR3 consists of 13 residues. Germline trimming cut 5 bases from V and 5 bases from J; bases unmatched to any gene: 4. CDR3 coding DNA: TGTGCCAGCAGCCGGGACAGGGTAAACGAGCAGTACTTC. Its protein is CASSRDRVNEQYF.

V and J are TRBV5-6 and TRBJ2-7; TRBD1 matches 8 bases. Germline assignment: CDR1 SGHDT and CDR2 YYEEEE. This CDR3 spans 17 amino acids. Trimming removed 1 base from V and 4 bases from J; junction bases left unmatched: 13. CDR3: CASSLRLSGTGSYEQYF. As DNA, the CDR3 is TGTGCCAGCAGCTTGCGGCTTTCAGGGACAGGCTCATACGAGCAGTACTTC.

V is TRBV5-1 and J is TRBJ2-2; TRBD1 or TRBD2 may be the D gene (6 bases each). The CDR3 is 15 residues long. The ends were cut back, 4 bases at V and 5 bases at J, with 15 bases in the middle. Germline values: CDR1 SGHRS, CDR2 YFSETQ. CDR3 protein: CASSPRGAKTGELFF. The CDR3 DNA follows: TGCGCCAGCAGCCCTAGGGGGGCAAAGACCGGGGAGCTGTTTTTT. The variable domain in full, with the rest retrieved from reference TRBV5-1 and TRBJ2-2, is KAGVTQTPRYLIKTRGQQVTLSCSPISGHRSVSWYQQTPGQGLQFLFEYFSETQRNKGNFPGRFSGRQFSNSRSEMNVSTLELGDSALYLCASSPRGAKTGELFFGEGSRLTVL.

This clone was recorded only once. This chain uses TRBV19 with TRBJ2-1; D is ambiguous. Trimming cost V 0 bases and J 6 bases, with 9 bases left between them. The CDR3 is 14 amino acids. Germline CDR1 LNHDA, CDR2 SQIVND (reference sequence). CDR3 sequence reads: CASSIDSWSNEQFF. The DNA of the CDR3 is TGTGCCAGTAGTATAGATAGCTGGAGCAATGAGCAGTTCTTC. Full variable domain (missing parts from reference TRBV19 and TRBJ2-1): DGGITQSPKYLFRKEGQNVTLSCEQNLNHDAMYWYRQDPGQGLRLIYYSQIVNDFQKGDIAEGYSVSREKKESFPLTVTSAQKNPTAFYLCASSIDSWSNEQFFGPGTRLTVL.

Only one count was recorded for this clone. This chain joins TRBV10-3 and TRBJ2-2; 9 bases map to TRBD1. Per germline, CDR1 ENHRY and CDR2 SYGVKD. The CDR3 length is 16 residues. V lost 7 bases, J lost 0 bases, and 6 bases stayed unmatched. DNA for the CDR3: TGTGCCATCATGGGACAGGGATTTACGAACACCGGGGAGCTGTTTTTT. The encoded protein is CAIMGQGFTNTGELFF.

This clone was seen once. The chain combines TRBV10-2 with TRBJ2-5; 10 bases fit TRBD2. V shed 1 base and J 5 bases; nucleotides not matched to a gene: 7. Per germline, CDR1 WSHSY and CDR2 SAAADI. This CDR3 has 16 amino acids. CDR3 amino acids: CASSEWASGSQETQYF. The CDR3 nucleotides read TGCGCCAGCAGTGAGTGGGCTAGCGGGAGTCAGGAGACCCAGTACTTC.

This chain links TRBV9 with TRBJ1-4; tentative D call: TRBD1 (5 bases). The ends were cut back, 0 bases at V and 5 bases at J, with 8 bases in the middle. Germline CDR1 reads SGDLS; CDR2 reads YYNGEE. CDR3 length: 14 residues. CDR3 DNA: TGTGCCAGCAGCGTAGGGGCAGGGAATGAAAAACTGTTTTTT. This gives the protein CASSVGAGNEKLFF. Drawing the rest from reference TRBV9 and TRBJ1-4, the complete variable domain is DSGVTQTPKHLITATGQRVTLRCSPRSGDLSVYWYQQSLDQGLQFLIQYYNGEERAKGNILERFSAQQFPDLHSELNLSSLELGDSALYFCASSVGAGNEKLFFGSGTQLSVL.

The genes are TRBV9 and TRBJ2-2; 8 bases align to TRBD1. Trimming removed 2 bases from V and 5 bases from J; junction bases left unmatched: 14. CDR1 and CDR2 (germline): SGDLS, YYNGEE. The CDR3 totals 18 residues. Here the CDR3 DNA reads TGTGCCAGCAGCGTTAAAGTGGGGCAGGGGGCAGGAACCGGGGAGCTGTTTTTT. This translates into CASSVKVGQGAGTGELFF.

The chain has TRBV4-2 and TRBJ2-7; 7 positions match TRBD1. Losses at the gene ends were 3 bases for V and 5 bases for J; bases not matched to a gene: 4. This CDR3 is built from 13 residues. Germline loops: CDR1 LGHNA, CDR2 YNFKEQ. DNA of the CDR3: TGTGCCAGCAGCCAGCCAGGGACAGACGAGCAGTACTTC. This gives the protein CASSQPGTDEQYF.

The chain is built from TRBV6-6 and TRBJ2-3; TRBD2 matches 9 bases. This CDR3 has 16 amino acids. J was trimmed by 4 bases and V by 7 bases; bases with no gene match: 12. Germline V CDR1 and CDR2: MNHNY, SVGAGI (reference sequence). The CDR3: CASMRSSGREADTQYF. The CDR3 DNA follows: TGTGCCAGCATGAGGAGTAGCGGGAGAGAGGCAGATACGCAGTATTTT.

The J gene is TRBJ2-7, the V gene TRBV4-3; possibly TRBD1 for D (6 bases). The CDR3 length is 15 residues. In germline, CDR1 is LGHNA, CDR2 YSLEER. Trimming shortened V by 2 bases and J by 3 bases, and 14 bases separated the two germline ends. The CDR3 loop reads CASSQNPGTSYEQYF. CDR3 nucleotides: TGCGCCAGCAGCCAAAACCCCGGGACAAGCTACGAGCAGTACTTC.

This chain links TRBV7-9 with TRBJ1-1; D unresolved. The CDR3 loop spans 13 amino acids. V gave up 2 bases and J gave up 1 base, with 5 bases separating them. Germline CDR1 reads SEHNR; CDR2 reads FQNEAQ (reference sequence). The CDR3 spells CASSLRQNTEAFF. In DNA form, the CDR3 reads TGTGCCAGCAGCTTAAGGCAGAACACTGAAGCTTTCTTT.

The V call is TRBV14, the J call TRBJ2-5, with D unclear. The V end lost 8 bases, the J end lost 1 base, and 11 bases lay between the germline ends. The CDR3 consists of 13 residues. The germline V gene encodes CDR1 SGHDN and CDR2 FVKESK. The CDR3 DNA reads TGTGCCAGCGGTTCGGTACGCCAAGAGACCCAGTACTTC. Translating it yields CASGSVRQETQYF.

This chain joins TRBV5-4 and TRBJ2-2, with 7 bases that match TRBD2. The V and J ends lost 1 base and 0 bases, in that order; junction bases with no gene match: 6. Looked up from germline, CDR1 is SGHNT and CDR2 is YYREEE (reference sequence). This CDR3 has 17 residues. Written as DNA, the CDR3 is TGTGCCAGCAGCTTGCTTGGGGGGGGGACGAACACCGGGGAGCTGTTTTTT. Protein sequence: CASSLLGGGTNTGELFF.

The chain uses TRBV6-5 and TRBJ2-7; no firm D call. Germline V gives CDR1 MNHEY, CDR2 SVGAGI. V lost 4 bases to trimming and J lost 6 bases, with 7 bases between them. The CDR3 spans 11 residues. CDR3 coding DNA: TGTGCCAGCAGTTTAGGTGGCGAGCAGTACTTC. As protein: CASSLGGEQYF.

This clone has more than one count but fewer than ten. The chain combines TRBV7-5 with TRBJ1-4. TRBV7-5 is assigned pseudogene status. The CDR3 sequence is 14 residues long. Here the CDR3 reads CVRSPTRGREKLFF. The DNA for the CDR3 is TGTGTCAGAAGCCCAACCCGAGGCAGGGAAAAACTGTTTTTT.

CDR3 coding DNA: TGTGCCAGCAGGACTAGCGGGGGGGACAATGAGCAGTTCTTC. Translation: CASRTSGGDNEQFF. The rearrangement uses TRBV25-1 and TRBJ2-1; TRBD2 matches 14 bases. This CDR3 spans 14 amino acids. Germline V gene lookup returns CDR1 MGHDK and CDR2 SYGVNS. V lost 6 bases, J lost 5 bases, and 0 bases stayed unmatched.

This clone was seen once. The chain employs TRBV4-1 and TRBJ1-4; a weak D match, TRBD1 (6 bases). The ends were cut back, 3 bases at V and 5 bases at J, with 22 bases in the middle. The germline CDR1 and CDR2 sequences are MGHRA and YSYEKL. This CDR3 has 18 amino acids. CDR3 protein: CASSQVRDKLITNEKLFF. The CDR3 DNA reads TGCGCCAGCAGCCAGGTACGGGACAAATTGATCACAAATGAAAAACTGTTTTTT.